Sequencing of this T cell receptor beta chain was carried out in a study of blood T cell repertoires in COVID-19. Study information: Some COVID-19 samples were acute and others convalescent; all came from the United States, Italy and Spain. The analysed material was cDNA or gDNA that came from T cells, B-cell-depleted T cells, or PBMCs.

As originally analysed: By means of reference gene primer amplification, nucleated cell counts were estimated. Here immunoSEQ multiplex PCR was the method, and the copy in TCRdb shows in-frame clones only, minus some. V, J and clone size derive from that table, while D and trimming were established from the DNA sequence. This sample has about 280,000 clones, with more than 75% found just once. The CDR3 extends over 15 amino acids. The germline CDR1 and CDR2 sequences are SGDLS and YYNGEE. Trimming took off 1 base at V and 1 base at J, with 9 bases between the two ends. The sample comprised peripheral blood. The chain has TRBV9 and TRBJ2-1; D is possibly TRBD2 (5 bases). The sequence was collected from a woman under 40 who had recovered from COVID-19. CDR3 region: CASSVIGGSYNEQFF. The CDR3 coding sequence is TGTGCCAGCAGCGTAATCGGCGGGTCCTACAATGAGCAGTTCTTC.